This T cell receptor (beta chain) was obtained from a study of cytomegalovirus exposure and HLA in healthy donors. The PCR used 60 Vbeta and 13 Jbeta primers. Assay used: immunoSEQ multiplex PCR; TCRdb lists only in-frame clones, some missing. The sample lists approximately 100,000 clones, roughly 76% seen once, with around 12% in the top ten. The germline gives CDR1 SGHRS, CDR2 YFSETQ. The V gene end was trimmed by 4 bases and the J gene end by 6 bases; junction bases not matched to a gene: 7. The CDR3 is made up of 15 amino acids. Sequencing was done on a sample of PBMCs. The chain carries TRBV5-1 and TRBJ2-7, with 13 bases aligning to TRBD2. This clonotype originated in a woman aged 40 to 50 in good health and CMV-seropositive. The CDR3 region has the DNA TGCGCCAGCAGCCAGCAACTAGCGGGGGGGCCCGAGCAGTACTTC. Protein: CASSQQLAGGPEQYF.